This T cell receptor (beta chain) derives from a study of neurological immune-mediated disorders. Germline V CDR1 and CDR2: SGHRS, YFSETQ. This CDR3 contains 16 residues. Trimming took 5 bases from V and 3 from J; bases not matched to a gene: 9. Each TCR transcript was tagged with a 10-nucleotide random UMI during 5'RACE. A single run covered 15-18 subjects with over 190 million TCR-beta sequences. Each CDR3 protein is one row after TCRdb ran MiXCR on the 5' RACE reads. The table lists over 75,000 distinct CDR3 sequences, approximately 5.8% of them singletons. On this clonotype: Its antigen is undetermined.

Regarding time point: longitudinal time-point 2. Notes on the study in general: No CDR3 amino acid sequences recurred among expanded clones across subjects, suggesting private repertoires in all groups.

This clonotype originated in an older woman with multiple sclerosis. The sample consisted of PBMCs. The chain recombines TRBV5-1 with TRBJ2-3, with TRBD1 matching 10 bases. The CDR3 sequence is CASRLPGTGVTDTQYF. As DNA, the CDR3 is TGCGCCAGCAGGTTACCTGGGACAGGGGTGACAGATACGCAGTATTTT.